This TCR beta chain was sequenced in a study of blood T cell repertoires in COVID-19 (TCRdb year 2020). The study in broad terms: Samples covering the acute and convalescent phases of COVID-19 were provided by collaborators in the United States, Italy and Spain. The material from the prospective study consisted of cDNA or gDNA derived from T cells, B-cell-depleted T cells, or PBMCs. The dataset comprised deeply sampled blood TCRbeta repertoires from subjects exposed to, actively infected with, or recovered from COVID-19. The repertoires were made available in a free public database intended to serve as a resource for research on the immune response to SARS-CoV-2. The samples were drawn from two sources: the first 160 participants of the ongoing ImmuneRACE study, and 950 to 1,500 subjects contributed by 6 global collaborators. The sample metadata nearly always contained a de-identified subject ID, COVID-19 status, age in years and sex. Where HLA class I and class II types were available, the types were taken from metadata supplied by the sample provider, not from assay-based typing. The paper's findings and limits, for the study overall: The quantity of clinical and demographic metadata differed by source and by participant and was supplied without curation.

Of note for this clone: The antigen it binds to is not known. No quality values exist for individual bases; no much larger clone is one base distant.

TCRbeta CDR3 regions were amplified from genomic DNA using the immunoSEQ Assay, a bias-controlled multiplex PCR. As for the original processing: Nucleated cell counts per sample were estimated from amplification of reference gene primers within the assay. To quantify the absolute abundance of each unique TCRbeta CDR3 rearrangement, sequence reads were collapsed and filtered. For each sample, productive Simpson clonality was calculated as the square root of Simpson's diversity index over productive rearrangements. TCRdb mirrors the immuneACCESS table, restricted to in-frame sequences. Some clones are absent from its copies; in checked studies, under half trace to an unresolved V gene, and the reason for the others is unknown. D and trimming were read from the DNA, whereas the V and J calls and clone size are those reported in that table. The sample table contains 300,000 to 400,000 clones; only one count was recorded for 70% to 90% of them. 7.8% of the sample rests with the top ten.

Another Seattle source contributed samples from volunteer blood donors who had recovered from COVID-19. Each collaborating institution followed its own protocols to collect whole blood in K2EDTA tubes. Collaborator samples were shipped for TCRbeta analysis as frozen whole blood, isolated PBMCs, or DNA extracted from either sample type. Sequenced material: peripheral blood. This clonotype originated in a woman aged 50 to 65 who had recovered from COVID-19.

The CDR3 protein sequence reads: CASSSPGQGKSPLHF. DNA sequence: TGTGCCAGCAGCTCTCCCGGACAGGGAAAATCACCCCTCCACTTT. The chain couples TRBV28 to TRBJ1-6; TRBD1 fits 8 bases in the junction. Including cysteine and phenylalanine, the CDR3 has 15 amino acids. Solely the CDR3 DNA is kept, with 45 bases framed from the first base. Based on the germline V gene, the CDR1 and CDR2 sequences are MDHEN and SYDVKM. Trimming takes 6 bases off V and 10 bases off J; junction bases not matched to a gene: 11.